This T cell receptor (beta chain) came from a study of cytomegalovirus exposure and HLA in healthy donors. PCR primers comprised 60 Vbeta and 13 Jbeta primers. Using immunoSEQ multiplex PCR, the repertoire was profiled, and TCRdb retains in-frame clones only, with some absent. The sample gives about 170,000 clones, roughly 80% of which show up once; about 2.4% is in the top ten. The J segment lost 9 bases and the V segment lost 4 bases, leaving 18 bases of the junction unmatched. This CDR3 contains 18 residues. Germline V gives CDR1 SQVTM, CDR2 ANQGSEA. This chain links TRBV29-1 with TRBJ1-6; 10 bases align to TRBD1. The sequenced sample consisted of PBMCs. The TCR comes from a male donor in good health and CMV-seronegative. CDR3 nucleotides: TGCAGCGTTGCGCTTGGGGGGTCGCTGACAGGGGGCGGTTCACCCCTCCACTTT. Its protein is CSVALGGSLTGGGSPLHF.